This TCR beta chain was sequenced in a study of blood T cell repertoires in COVID-19. This CDR3 is built from 16 residues. Germline assignment: CDR1 MDHEN and CDR2 SYDVKM. The germline V and J ends were trimmed by 5 bases and 4 bases, with 20 bases remaining between them. This table comes from immunoSEQ multiplex PCR, and its TCRdb copy is limited to in-frame clones, with some not included. The sample shows about 88,000 clones, 89% of them seen only once. V and J are TRBV28 and TRBJ1-2, with D possibly being TRBD1 (5 bases). The clonotype was recovered from a woman of 80 years or more with active COVID-19. The sequenced sample was peripheral blood. The CDR3 sequence is CASSITGGEAGYGYTF. The CDR3 DNA is TGTGCCAGCAGTATCACCGGGGGAGAGGCGGGCTATGGCTACACCTTC.